This passage covers 8 T cell receptor beta chains from one sample sequenced in a study of CD4 T cells in relation to SARS-CoV-2 and coronaviruses. Before the COVID-19 pandemic, during about 2011-2019, CD4+ T cells were taken from unexposed donors. The cells were cultured for around ten days before CD4+ T cells were isolated. Here immunoSEQ multiplex PCR was the method, and the copy in TCRdb shows in-frame clones only, minus some. The sample comprises roughly 18,000 clones, approximately 80% of which are singletons, and about a quarter rests with the top ten. What these receptors recognize is not known. Sequencing was performed on CD4+ T cells from PBMCs, cultured in vitro. Source of these receptors: a human donor in good health.

The chain joins TRBV12-5 to TRBJ1-3, with D possibly TRBD1 on 6 matching bases. The CDR3 covers 19 residues. Germline V gene data show CDR1 as LGHNT and CDR2 as FRNRAP. V gave up 1 base and J gave up 0 bases, with 19 bases separating them. The CDR3 sequence is CASGLAAGTATGSGNTIYF. Here the CDR3 DNA reads TGTGCTAGTGGTTTGGCAGCAGGGACCGCGACAGGCTCTGGAAACACCATATATTTT. Combining the CDR3 with reference TRBV12-5 and TRBJ1-3 gives the whole variable domain DARVTQTPRHKVTEMGQEVTMRCQPILGHNTVFWYRQTMMQGLELLAYFRNRAPLDDSGMPKDRFSAEMPDATLATLKIQPSEPRDSAVYFCASGLAAGTATGSGNTIYFGEGSWLTVV.

The chain recombines TRBV19 with TRBJ1-6; D ambiguous. Looked up from germline, CDR1 is LNHDA and CDR2 is SQIVND (reference sequence). V lost 5 bases to trimming and J lost 9 bases, with 17 bases between them. CDR3 length: 15 amino acids. The CDR3 DNA is TGTGCCAGTAGTGTAACCCCAGGTGAGGGTTCACCCCTCCACTTT. Protein sequence: CASSVTPGEGSPLHF.

The gene calls are TRBV20-1 and TRBJ1-2; D might be TRBD1 (5 bases). This CDR3 is built from 11 residues. V was cut by 3 bases and J by 5 bases, with 7 bases left in between. Germline assignment: CDR1 DFQATT and CDR2 SNEGSKA (reference sequence). In DNA, the CDR3 is TGCAGTGCTAGCGGGACGTATGGCTACACCTTC. Translating gives CSASGTYGYTF.

The V gene is TRBV18, the J gene TRBJ2-7, with D tentatively TRBD2 (5 bases). CDR1 is KGHSH, CDR2 LQKENI, per germline. Trimming left V 6 bases short and J 6 bases short, with 21 bases between. The CDR3 is 15 amino acids. The CDR3 sequence is CASSARSGSDLEQYF. CDR3 bases: TGTGCCAGCTCGGCGCGATCGGGGTCCGATCTCGAGCAGTACTTC.

The V and J genes are TRBV19 and TRBJ2-7, with 14 bases identical to TRBD2. CDR1 is LNHDA, CDR2 SQIVND, per germline (reference sequence). V shed 3 bases, J shed 2 bases, and the junction held 12 bases outside the gene matches. The CDR3 has 19 residues. The CDR3 nucleotides read TGTGCCAGTAGTATTCTCGGGACTAGCGGGAGTATGGCACCCTACGAGCAGTACTTC. Its protein is CASSILGTSGSMAPYEQYF.

V usage is TRBV12-3 or TRBV12-4 and J usage is TRBJ1-2; possible D gene TRBD1, 6 bases. The V gene lost 5 bases and the J gene lost 5 bases, with 12 bases spanning the gap. This CDR3 is 13 amino acids long. The CDR3 sequence: CASSIRGIYGYTF. CDR3 nucleotide sequence: TGTGCCAGCAGTATAAGGGGGATATATGGCTACACCTTC.

The chain couples TRBV5-1 to TRBJ1-1; D gene ambiguous. The CDR3 extends over 15 amino acids. CDR1 is SGHRS, CDR2 YFSETQ, per germline. Trimming removed 0 bases at V and 0 bases at J, with 9 bases between. CDR3 loop: CASSLDRGMNTEAFF. The CDR3 DNA follows: TGCGCCAGCAGCTTGGATCGAGGGATGAACACTGAAGCTTTCTTT.

J is TRBJ2-5 and V is TRBV19, with D unclear. CDR3 length: 12 residues. The germline V and J ends were trimmed by 1 base and 4 bases, with 4 bases remaining between them. The germline V gene encodes CDR1 LNHDA and CDR2 SQIVND (reference sequence). The CDR3 reads CASSIGGETQYF. DNA of the CDR3: TGTGCCAGTAGTATAGGTGGAGAGACCCAGTACTTC.